What follows is one TCR beta chain and its context. No antigen is known for it. The data originate from a study of OX40 agonist ivuxolimab in advanced cancers. Across the whole study: As their treatment, patients were administered ivuxolimab, an agonistic anti-OX40 (CD134) antibody. Patients were treated with intravenous ivuxolimab, dosed at 0.01 to 10 mg/kg and infused every 2 weeks.

Measured with immunoSEQ multiplex PCR; TCRdb has only the in-frame clones, and not every one. The table has over 25,000 clones, 80% to 95% seen once. The study's findings and limits: At 0.1 to 3.0 mg/kg and by week 6, clonal expansion occurred in CD4+ and CD8+ blood T cells. CD4+ T cells averaged fewer expanded clones than CD8+ T cells.

Germline V lookup: CDR1 PRHDT, CDR2 FYEKMQ (reference sequence). V was trimmed by 0 bases and J by 6 bases, leaving 8 bases between them. CDR3 length equals 13 residues. The source of this sequence is an adult with an advanced solid tumor such as melanoma, head and neck, liver or kidney cancer. The chain employs TRBV13 and TRBJ1-1; D possibly corresponds to TRBD1 (6 bases). Here the sequenced sample was CD4+ or CD8+ T cells sorted from blood, taken in a trial of the OX40 agonist ivuxolimab. The CDR3: CASSLGTGAEAFF. The CDR3 nucleotides are TGTGCCAGCAGCTTAGGGACAGGCGCTGAAGCTTTCTTT.